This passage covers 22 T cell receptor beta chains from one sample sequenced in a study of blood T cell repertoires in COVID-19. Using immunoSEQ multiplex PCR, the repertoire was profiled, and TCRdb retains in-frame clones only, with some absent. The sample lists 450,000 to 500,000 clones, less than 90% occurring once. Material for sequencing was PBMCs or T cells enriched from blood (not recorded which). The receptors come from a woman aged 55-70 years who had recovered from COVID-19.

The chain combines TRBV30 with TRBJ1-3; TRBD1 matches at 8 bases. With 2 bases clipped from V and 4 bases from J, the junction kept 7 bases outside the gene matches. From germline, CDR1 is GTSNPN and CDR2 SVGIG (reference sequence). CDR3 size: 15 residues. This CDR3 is CAWSRTGSTGNTIYF. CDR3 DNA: TGTGCCTGGAGTAGGACAGGGTCTACCGGAAACACCATATATTTT.

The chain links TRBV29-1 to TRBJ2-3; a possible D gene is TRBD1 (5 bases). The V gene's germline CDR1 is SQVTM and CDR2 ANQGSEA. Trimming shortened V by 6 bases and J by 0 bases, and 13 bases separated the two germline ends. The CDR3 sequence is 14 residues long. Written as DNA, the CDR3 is TGCAGCGTGGTGAGGCAGGGAAGCACAGATACGCAGTATTTT. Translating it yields CSVVRQGSTDTQYF.

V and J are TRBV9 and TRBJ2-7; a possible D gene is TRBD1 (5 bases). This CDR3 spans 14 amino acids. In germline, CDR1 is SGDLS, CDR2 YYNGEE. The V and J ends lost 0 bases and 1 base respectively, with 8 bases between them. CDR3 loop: CASSVDQGSYEQYF. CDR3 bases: TGTGCCAGCAGCGTAGACCAGGGTTCCTACGAGCAGTACTTC.

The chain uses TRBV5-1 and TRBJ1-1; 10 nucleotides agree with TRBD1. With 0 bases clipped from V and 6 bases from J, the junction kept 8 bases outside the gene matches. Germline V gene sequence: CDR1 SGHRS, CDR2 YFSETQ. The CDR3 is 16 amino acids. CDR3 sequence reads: CASSLAVTGGAAEAFF. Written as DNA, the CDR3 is TGCGCCAGCAGCTTGGCCGTGACAGGGGGCGCGGCTGAAGCTTTCTTT.

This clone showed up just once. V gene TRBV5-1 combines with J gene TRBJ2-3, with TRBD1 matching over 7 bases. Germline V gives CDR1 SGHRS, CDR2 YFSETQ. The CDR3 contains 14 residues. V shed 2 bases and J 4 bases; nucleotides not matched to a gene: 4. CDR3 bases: TGCGCCAGCAGCTTAAGGACAGGATCAGATACGCAGTATTTT. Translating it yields CASSLRTGSDTQYF.

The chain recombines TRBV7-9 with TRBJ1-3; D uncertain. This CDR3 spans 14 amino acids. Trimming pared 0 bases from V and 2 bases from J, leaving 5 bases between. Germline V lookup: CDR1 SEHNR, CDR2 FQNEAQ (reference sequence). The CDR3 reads CASSLASAGNTIYF. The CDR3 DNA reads TGTGCCAGCAGCTTAGCTTCGGCTGGAAACACCATATATTTT. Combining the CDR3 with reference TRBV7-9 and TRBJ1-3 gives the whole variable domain DTGVSQNPRHKITKRGQNVTFRCDPISEHNRLYWYRQTLGQGPEFLTYFQNEAQLEKSRLLSDRFSAERPKGSFSTLEIQRTEQGDSAMYLCASSLASAGNTIYFGEGSWLTVV.

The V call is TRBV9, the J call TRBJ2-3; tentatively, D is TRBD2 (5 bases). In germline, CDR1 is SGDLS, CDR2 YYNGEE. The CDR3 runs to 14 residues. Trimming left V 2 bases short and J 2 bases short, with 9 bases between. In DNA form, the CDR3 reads TGTGCCAGCAGCGTTGGCGGGTACACAGATACGCAGTATTTT. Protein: CASSVGGYTDTQYF.

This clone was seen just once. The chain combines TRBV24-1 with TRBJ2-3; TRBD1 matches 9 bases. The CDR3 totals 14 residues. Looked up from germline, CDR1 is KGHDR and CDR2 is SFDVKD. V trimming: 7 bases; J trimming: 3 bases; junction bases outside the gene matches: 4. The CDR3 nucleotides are TGTGCCACCAGACAGGGGGCGCAGACAGATACGCAGTATTTT. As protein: CATRQGAQTDTQYF.

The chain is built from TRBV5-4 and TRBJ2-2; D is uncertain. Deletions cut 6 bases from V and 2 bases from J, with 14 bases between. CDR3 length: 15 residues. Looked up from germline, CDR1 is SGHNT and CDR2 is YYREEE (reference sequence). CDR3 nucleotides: TGTGCCAGCACGAATACAAAGATCAACACCGGGGAGCTGTTTTTT. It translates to CASTNTKINTGELFF. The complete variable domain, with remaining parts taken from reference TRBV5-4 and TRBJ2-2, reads ETGVTQSPTHLIKTRGQQVTLRCSSQSGHNTVSWYQQALGQGPQFIFQYYREEENGRGNFPPRFSGLQFPNYSSELNVNALELDDSALYLCASTNTKINTGELFFGEGSRLTVL.

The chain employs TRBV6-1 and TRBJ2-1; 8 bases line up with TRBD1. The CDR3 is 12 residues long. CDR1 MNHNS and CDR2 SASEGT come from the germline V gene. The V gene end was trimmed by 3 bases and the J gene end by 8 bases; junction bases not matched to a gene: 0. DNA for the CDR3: TGTGCCAGCAGTGAGACAGGGGATGAGCAGTTCTTC. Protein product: CASSETGDEQFF.

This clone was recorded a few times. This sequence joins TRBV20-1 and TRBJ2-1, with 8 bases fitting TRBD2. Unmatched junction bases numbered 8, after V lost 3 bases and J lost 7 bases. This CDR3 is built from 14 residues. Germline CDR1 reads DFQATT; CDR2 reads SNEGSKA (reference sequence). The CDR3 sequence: CSASLGGASNEQFF. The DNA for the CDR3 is TGCAGTGCTAGTCTCGGGGGGGCGTCGAATGAGCAGTTCTTC.

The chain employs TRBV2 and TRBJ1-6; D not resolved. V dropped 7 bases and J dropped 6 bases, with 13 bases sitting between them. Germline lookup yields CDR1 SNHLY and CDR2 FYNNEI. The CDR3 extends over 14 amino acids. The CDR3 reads CASKELWANSPLHF. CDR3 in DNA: TGTGCCAGCAAAGAGCTCTGGGCTAATTCACCCCTCCACTTT.

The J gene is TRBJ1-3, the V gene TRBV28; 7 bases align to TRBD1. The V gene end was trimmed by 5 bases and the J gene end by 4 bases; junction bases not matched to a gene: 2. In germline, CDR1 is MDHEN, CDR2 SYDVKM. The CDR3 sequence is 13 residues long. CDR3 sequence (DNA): TGTGCCAGCAGTCTGACAGGGGGAAACACCATATATTTT. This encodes CASSLTGGNTIYF.

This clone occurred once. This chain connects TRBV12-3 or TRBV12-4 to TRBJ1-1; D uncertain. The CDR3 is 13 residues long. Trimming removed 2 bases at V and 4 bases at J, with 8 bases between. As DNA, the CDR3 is TGTGCCAGCAGTTTATTCGAGTCCACTGAAGCTTTCTTT. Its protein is CASSLFESTEAFF.

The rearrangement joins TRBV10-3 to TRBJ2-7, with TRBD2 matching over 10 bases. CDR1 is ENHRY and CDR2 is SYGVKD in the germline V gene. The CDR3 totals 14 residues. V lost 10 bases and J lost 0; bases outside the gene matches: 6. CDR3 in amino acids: CATAPSGSSYEQYF. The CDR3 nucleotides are TGTGCCACCGCTCCTAGCGGGAGCTCCTACGAGCAGTACTTC.

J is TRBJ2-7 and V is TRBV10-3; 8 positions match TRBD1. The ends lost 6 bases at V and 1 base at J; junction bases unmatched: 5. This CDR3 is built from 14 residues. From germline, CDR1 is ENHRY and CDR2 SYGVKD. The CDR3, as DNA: TGTGCCATCAGCGGACAGGGAGGATCCTACGAGCAGTACGTC. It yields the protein CAISGQGGSYEQYV.

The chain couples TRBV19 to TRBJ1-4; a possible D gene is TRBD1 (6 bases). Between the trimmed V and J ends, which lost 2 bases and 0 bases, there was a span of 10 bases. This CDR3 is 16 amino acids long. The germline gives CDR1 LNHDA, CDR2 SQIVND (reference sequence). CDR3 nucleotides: TGTGCCAGTAGTATATACAGGGACGCAACTAATGAAAAACTGTTTTTT. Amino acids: CASSIYRDATNEKLFF.

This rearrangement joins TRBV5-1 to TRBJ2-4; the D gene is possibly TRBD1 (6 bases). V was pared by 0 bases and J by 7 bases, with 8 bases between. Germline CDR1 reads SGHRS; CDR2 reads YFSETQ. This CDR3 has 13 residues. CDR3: CASSLVGGNIQYF. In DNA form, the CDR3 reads TGCGCCAGCAGCTTGGTTGGGGGCAACATTCAGTACTTC.

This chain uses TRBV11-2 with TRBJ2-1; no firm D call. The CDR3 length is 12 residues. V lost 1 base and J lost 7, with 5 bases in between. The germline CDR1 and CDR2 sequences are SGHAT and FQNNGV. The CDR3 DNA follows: TGTGCCAGCAGCTTAGCCGAGAATGAGCAGTTCTTC. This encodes CASSLAENEQFF.

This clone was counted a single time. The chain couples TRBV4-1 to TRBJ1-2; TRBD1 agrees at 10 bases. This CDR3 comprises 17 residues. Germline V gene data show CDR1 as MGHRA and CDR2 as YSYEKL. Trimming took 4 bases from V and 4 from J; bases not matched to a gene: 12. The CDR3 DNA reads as TGCGCCAGCAGCCTCCCGGGACAGGGGAGAGGGCCCTATGGCTACACCTTC. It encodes CASSLPGQGRGPYGYTF.

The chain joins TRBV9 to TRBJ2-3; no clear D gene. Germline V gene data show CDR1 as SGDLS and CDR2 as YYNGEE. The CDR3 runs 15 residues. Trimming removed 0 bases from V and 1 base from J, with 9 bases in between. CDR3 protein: CASSVGGFRTDTQYF. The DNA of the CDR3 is TGTGCCAGCAGCGTAGGAGGATTTCGCACAGATACGCAGTATTTT.

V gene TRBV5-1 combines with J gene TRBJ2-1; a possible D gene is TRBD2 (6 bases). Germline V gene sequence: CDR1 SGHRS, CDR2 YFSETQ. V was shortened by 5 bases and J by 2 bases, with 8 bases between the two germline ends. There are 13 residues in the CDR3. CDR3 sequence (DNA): TGCGCCAGCAGGTGGGGGGCCTACAATGAGCAGTTCTTC. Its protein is CASRWGAYNEQFF.